These T cell receptor beta chains were read from a single sample in a study of CD8 T cells in ankylosing spondylitis. TCRdb processed the 5' RACE reads anew with MiXCR; each CDR3 protein has one entry. Of roughly 670,000 distinct CDR3 sequences in the sample, about 20% were seen once. The sample consisted of blood, either unsorted or a sorted T cell fraction (not recorded which). All receptors derive from a male donor with ankylosing spondylitis. The conserved cysteine and the conserved F or W are not part of the CDR3 here. Only part of the rows carry a size: once, few, many, or a class if the clone is expanded.

j_call v_call clone_size cdr3_aa
TRBJ2-3 TRBV27 few ASSRTSKRPTDTQY
TRBJ2-1 TRBV5-1 few ASSLEGAFSYNEQF
TRBJ2-2 TRBV4-3 - ASSQDTAANTGELF
TRBJ1-1 TRBV27 few ASRAGTTHDTEAF
TRBJ2-5 TRBV11-2 - ASSLAGVTQETQY
TRBJ2-3 TRBV7-2 - ASSPSVPRTDTQY
TRBJ2-5 TRBV7-9 few ASSQPDRGEETQY
TRBJ1-5 TRBV20-1 - SASAGQNQPQH
TRBJ2-7 TRBV6-5 few ASSNRDGTYEQY
TRBJ1-1 TRBV6-2/TRBV6-3 - ASRTGGEAF
TRBJ2-1 TRBV20-1 - SARVGGGGLGEQF
TRBJ2-3 TRBV20-1 few SAVPLGTDTQY
TRBJ1-4 TRBV4-2 - ASSHARTVTDEKLF
TRBJ2-1 TRBV12-3/TRBV12-4 many ASTSTSGFYNEQF
TRBJ1-6 TRBV28 - ASSLGSSSSYNSPLH
TRBJ1-2 TRBV18 - ASSPPRSTANYGYT
TRBJ2-1 TRBV28 - ASSLRRVLGEQF
TRBJ2-7 TRBV5-6 few ASSPLALSSYEQY
TRBJ2-3 TRBV7-9 few ASTRPSDTDTQY
TRBJ2-5 TRBV12-3/TRBV12-4 few ASSLSRTGSETQY
TRBJ1-5 TRBV18 few ASTAQGAYQPQH
TRBJ1-4 TRBV5-1 few ASSFGDREEKLF
TRBJ1-5 TRBV7-8 - ASSRGGVQPQH
TRBJ2-3 TRBV6-5 - ASSYSLGESQDTQY
TRBJ1-5 TRBV27 - ASSLFGGEVDNQPQH
TRBJ2-1 TRBV12-3/TRBV12-4 many ASSLQGNEQF
TRBJ1-1 TRBV4-2 few ASSHPSGNTEAF
TRBJ1-6 TRBV7-2 - ASSFGGGQVSPLH
TRBJ2-1 TRBV7-3 few ASSDRLGGQF
TRBJ2-5 TRBV29-1 - SVLQETQY
TRBJ2-5 TRBV6-2/TRBV6-3 - ASTTHAPDGETQY
TRBJ2-7 TRBV7-3 - ASSSQAGGNYEQY
TRBJ2-3 TRBV12-3/TRBV12-4 many ASRATDTQY
TRBJ2-7 TRBV14 - ASSQAGGRTEQY
TRBJ2-3 TRBV5-1 - ASSFGARTDTQY
TRBJ2-3 TRBV27 - ASRTWTSGMDTQY
TRBJ1-6 TRBV30 once AWSRKNSPLH
TRBJ2-2 TRBV5-1 few ASSLIEGSGELF
TRBJ1-5 TRBV12-3/TRBV12-4 few ASSLGGQFQPQH
TRBJ1-4 TRBV6-1 - ASGGGPDEKLF
TRBJ1-5 TRBV4-2 - ASSRGVKGSNQPQH
TRBJ2-6 TRBV28 few AREGAGANVLT
TRBJ2-3 TRBV12-3/TRBV12-4 - ASSPRDPSRSTDTQY
TRBJ2-1 TRBV24-1 - ATSDSRTSTDNEQF
TRBJ2-1 TRBV2 - ASSVGKGSSGNEQF
TRBJ2-2 TRBV5-1 few ASSLISGGSGELF
TRBJ2-7 TRBV27 - ATARYEQY
TRBJ2-7 TRBV5-1 few ASSLDGQGPYEQY
TRBJ2-7 TRBV5-1 few ASSLVPGNSYEQY
TRBJ2-3 TRBV15 - ATSRDRAGGDTQY
TRBJ2-7 TRBV5-1 few ASSLTGSRNEQY
TRBJ2-7 TRBV27 few ASSRLAGEAPEQY
TRBJ1-5 TRBV15 few ATSRPTGRNQPQH